This T cell receptor beta chain originates from a study of blood T cell repertoires in COVID-19. A single count supports this clone. V was pared by 0 bases and J by 5 bases, with 4 bases of the junction left unmatched. From germline, CDR1 is SEHNR and CDR2 FQNEAQ (reference sequence). The CDR3 sequence is 15 residues long. TCRdb's copy holds only in-frame clones and misses some; the assay was immunoSEQ multiplex PCR. Of 150,000 to 200,000 clones in the sample, roughly nine tenths were seen once. The receptor was isolated from a man aged 35 to 55 with acute or convalescent COVID-19. The V gene is TRBV7-9, the J gene TRBJ2-1; 7 bases are shared with TRBD1. Sequencing input: peripheral blood. The CDR3 reads CASSLAGQGDNEQFF. The CDR3 nucleotides read TGTGCCAGCAGCTTAGCGGGCCAGGGGGACAATGAGCAGTTCTTC.